This section outlines one T cell receptor beta chain sequence together with its context. It lacks a known antigen. Per-base quality was not reported, and no clone a single base away is much larger than it. The entry originates in a study of T cell responses to AZD1222 COVID-19 vaccine (dated by TCRdb to the early 2020s). Turning to the overall study: AZD1222 recipients with second doses at about 4 weeks or about 12 weeks were pooled, because spike-specific TCR depth and breadth did not differ between schedules. Trial participants were enrolled into age subgroups of 18-55, 56-69 and 70-plus years, which contained roughly 150, 30 and 60 TCR-sequenced participants, respectively. A total of just over 230 trial participants underwent TCR sequencing, of whom roughly 210 had received two doses of AZD1222 and 26 had received two doses of the MenACWY control vaccine.

The CDR3 regions of human TCRbeta chains were analyzed by immunosequencing. The authors processed their data as follows. TCRs in the repertoires were compared against a reference library of SARS-CoV-2-specific TCRs that had been generated with the MIRA antigen-specificity platform. Breadth was defined as the fraction of unique TCRs that were SARS-CoV-2-associated. Depth was defined as the fraction of total T cells that were SARS-CoV-2-associated. Using the MIRA data, each spike-specific TCR was assigned both to the spike region to which the TCR was reactive and to a CD4 or CD8 class. Log10-transformed breadth and depth values were compared by one-way ANOVA with Sidak's multiple comparisons tests. TCRdb stores this immuneACCESS table with in-frame sequences only. Part of the clones is absent; in the studies checked, under half of the shortfall reflects unresolved V genes, and no reason is known for the rest. V and J calls and clone size are as listed in that table; D and trimming were resolved from the DNA. For this sample the table gives about 180,000 clones, of which 90% were detected only once. Of the sample, 1.5% is held by the ten largest clones.

This sample's time point label indicates: baseline before first vaccination. The vaccinee samples were drawn from two UK trials, COV001 and COV002, one of which was a single-blind randomized controlled phase 2/3 trial testing AZD1222 (ChAdOx1 nCoV-19) in healthy adults. Trial participant PBMC samples were collected at day 0 and day 28 after the second dose for TCRbeta chain sequencing. The research as a whole found: In the small 56-69-year group, the increase in depth fell short of significance, most likely because of low power. Participants were mostly white British and included more females than males, and it was suggested by the authors that clonal diversity may have been underestimated. CD4 TCRs associated with the vaccine covered the entire spike protein, and the dominant responses were in regions 160-218 and 743-854. Because no day 14 peak-response samples were available, the repertoires could be characterized only after the peak T cell response. After two AZD1222 doses, spike-specific TCR breadth and depth were significantly higher than at day 0 and than in MenACWY recipients. Nearly half of unique spike-specific TCRs reportedly recognized epitopes outside regions mutated in the B.1.351 and B.1.1.7 variants. Only five to seven AZD1222 recipients were SARS-CoV-2 seropositive at baseline, limiting conclusions about previously exposed vaccinees.

The CDR3 covers 13 residues, taking in both the cysteine and the phenylalanine. Only the CDR3 DNA is retained, 39 bases long and in frame from the first base. V is cut by 3 bases and J by 1 base, and the space between the germline ends is 6 bases. Sequences SGHTA (CDR1) and FQGTGA (CDR2) are obtained from the germline V gene. This receptor chain uses TRBV7-3 and TRBJ2-5, with the D segment identity uncertain. The sample in question was peripheral blood, obtained on day 0 of AZD1222 vaccination. The source is an adult in good health. The nucleotide sequence reads as follows: TGTGCCAGCAGCTTGGAAGTCCAAGAGACCCAGTACTTC. Its translation is CASSLEVQETQYF.